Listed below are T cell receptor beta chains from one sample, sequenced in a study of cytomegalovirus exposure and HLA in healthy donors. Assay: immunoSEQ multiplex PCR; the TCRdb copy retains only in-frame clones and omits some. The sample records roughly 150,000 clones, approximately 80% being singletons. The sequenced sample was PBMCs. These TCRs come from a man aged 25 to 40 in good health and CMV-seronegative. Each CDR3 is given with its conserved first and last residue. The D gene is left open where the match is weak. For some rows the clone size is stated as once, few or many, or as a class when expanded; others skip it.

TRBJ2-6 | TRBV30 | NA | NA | CAWSVESGANVLTF | TGTGCCTGGAGTGTAGAGTCTGGGGCCAACGTCCTGACTTTC
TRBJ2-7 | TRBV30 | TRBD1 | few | CAWSRSGTGRRLEYF | TGTGCCTGGAGCCGTTCCGGGACAGGCCGTCGGTTGGAGTACTTC
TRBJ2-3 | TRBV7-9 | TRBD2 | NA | CASSQSRASGSSTDTQYF | TGTGCCAGCAGCCAGAGCAGGGCCAGCGGGAGTAGCACAGATACGCAGTATTTT
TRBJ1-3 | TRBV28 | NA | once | CASSFVAGSGNTIYF | TGTGCCAGCAGTTTTGTCGCGGGCTCTGGAAACACCATATATTTT
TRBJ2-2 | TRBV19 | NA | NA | CASRPSGLGDTGELFF | TGTGCCAGTAGACCAAGCGGCCTCGGGGATACCGGGGAGCTGTTTTTT
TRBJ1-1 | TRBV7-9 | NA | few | CSSSLGSKRPGKAEAFF | TGTTCCAGCAGCTTAGGGAGCAAACGGCCAGGGAAGGCTGAAGCTTTCTTT
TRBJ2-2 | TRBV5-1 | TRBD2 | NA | CASRFGLAGTGELFF | TGCGCCAGCAGGTTCGGACTAGCGGGAACCGGGGAGCTGTTTTTT
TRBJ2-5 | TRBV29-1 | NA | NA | CPRAVTGETQYF | TGCCCCCGCGCGGTGACGGGAGAGACCCAGTACTTC
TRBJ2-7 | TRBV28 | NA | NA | CASSFSGSYEQYF | TGTGCCAGCAGTTTTTCGGGCTCCTACGAGCAGTACTTC
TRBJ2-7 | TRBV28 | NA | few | CASSFPGVLSEQYF | TGTGCCAGCAGTTTCCCAGGGGTCCTTTCCGAGCAGTACTTC
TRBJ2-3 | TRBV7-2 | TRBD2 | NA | CASSLASLAGDTQYF | TGTGCCAGCAGCTTAGCTTCGCTAGCGGGAGATACGCAGTATTTT
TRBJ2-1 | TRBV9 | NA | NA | CASSPQGNEQFF | TGTGCCAGCAGCCCTCAGGGGAATGAGCAGTTCTTC
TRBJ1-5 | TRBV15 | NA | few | CATSRDPGGNQPQHF | TGTGCCACCAGCAGAGATCCAGGGGGCAATCAGCCCCAGCATTTT
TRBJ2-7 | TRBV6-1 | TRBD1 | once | CASSSGQGPYEQYF | TGTGCCAGCAGCTCGGGACAGGGTCCCTACGAGCAGTACTTC